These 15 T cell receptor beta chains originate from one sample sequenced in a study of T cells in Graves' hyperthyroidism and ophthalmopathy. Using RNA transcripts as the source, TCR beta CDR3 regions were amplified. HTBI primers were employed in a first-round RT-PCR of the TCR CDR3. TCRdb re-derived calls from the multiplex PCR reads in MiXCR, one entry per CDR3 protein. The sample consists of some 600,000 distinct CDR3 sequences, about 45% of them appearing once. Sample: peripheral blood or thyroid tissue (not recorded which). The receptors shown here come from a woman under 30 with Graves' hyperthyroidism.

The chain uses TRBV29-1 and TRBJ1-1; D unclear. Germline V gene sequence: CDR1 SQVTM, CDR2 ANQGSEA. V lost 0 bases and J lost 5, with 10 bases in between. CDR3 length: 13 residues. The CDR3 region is CSVEDLRQTEAFF. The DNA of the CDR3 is TGCAGCGTTGAAGATCTTCGTCAAACTGAAGCTTTCTTT.

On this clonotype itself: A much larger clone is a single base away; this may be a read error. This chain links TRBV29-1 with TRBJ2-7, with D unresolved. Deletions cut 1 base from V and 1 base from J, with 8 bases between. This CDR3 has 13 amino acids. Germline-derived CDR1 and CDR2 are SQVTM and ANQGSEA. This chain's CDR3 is CSVEGDISYEQYF. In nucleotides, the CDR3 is TGCAGCGTTGAAGGCGACATATCCTACGAGCAGTACTTC.

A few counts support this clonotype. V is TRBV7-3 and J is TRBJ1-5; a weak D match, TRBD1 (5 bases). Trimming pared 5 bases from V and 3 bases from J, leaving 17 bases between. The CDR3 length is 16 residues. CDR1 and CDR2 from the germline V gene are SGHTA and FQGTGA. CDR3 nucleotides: TGTGCCAGCAGCCAAGGGACTTTGGGGTTCAATCAGCCCCAGCATTTT. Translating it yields CASSQGTLGFNQPQHF.

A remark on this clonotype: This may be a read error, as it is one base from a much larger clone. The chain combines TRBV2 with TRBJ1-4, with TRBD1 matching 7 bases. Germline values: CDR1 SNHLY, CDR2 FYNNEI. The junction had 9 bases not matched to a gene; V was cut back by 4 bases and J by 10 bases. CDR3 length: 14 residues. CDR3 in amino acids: CASSGNRGWGKLFF. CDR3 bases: TGTGCCAGCAGTGGGAACAGGGGTTGGGGAAAACTGTTTTTT.

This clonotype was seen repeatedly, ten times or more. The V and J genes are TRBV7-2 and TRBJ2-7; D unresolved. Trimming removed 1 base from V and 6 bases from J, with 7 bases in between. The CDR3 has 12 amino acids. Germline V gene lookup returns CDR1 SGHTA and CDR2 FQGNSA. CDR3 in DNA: TGTGCCAGCAGCTTAGACGCTTCCGAGCAGTACTTC. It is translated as CASSLDASEQYF.

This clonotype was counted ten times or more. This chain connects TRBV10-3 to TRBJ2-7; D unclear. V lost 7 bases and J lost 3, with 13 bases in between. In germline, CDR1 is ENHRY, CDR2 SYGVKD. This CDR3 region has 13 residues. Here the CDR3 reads CAIMESGDYEQYF. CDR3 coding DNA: TGTGCCATCATGGAGTCAGGAGACTACGAGCAGTACTTC.

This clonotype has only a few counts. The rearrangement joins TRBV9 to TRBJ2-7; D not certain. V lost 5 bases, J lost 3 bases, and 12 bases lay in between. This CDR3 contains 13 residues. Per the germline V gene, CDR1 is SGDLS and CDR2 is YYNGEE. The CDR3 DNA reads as TGTGCCAGCAGTTCCCTACACATCTACGAGCAGTACTTC. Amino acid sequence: CASSSLHIYEQYF.

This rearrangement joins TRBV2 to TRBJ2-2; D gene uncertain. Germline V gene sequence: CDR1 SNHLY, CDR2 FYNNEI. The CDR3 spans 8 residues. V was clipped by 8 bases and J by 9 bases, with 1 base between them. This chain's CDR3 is CASRELFF. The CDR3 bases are TGTGCCAGCCGGGAGCTGTTTTTT. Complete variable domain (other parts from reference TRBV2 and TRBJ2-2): EPEVTQTPSHQVTQMGQEVILRCVPISNHLYFYWYRQILGQKVEFLVSFYNNEISEKSEIFDDQFSVERPDGSNFTLKIRSTKLEDSAMYFCASRELFFGEGSRLTVL.

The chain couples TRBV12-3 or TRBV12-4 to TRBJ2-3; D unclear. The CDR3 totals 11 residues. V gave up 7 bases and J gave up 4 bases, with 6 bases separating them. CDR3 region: CASTGADTQYF. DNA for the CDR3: TGTGCCAGCACTGGGGCAGATACGCAGTATTTT.

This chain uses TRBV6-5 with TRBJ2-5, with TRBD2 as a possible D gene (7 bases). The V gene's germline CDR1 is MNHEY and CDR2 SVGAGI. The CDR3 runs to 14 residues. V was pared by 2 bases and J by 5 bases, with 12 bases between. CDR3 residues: CASSYTGRGETQYF. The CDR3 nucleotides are TGTGCCAGCAGTTACACAGGGAGGGGTGAGACCCAGTACTTC.

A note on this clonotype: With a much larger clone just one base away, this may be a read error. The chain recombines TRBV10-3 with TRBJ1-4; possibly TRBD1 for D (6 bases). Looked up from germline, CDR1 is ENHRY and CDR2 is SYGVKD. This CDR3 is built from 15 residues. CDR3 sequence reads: CAISDRQAGNEKLLF. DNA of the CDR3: TGTGCCATCAGTGACCGACAGGCTGGGAATGAAAAACTGCTTTTT.

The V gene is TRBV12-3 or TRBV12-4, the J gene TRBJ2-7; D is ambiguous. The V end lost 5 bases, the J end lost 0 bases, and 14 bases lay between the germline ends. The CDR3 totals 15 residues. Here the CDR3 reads CASSTLRFGSYEQYF. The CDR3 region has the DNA TGTGCCAGCAGTACGCTTCGATTCGGCTCCTACGAGCAGTACTTC.

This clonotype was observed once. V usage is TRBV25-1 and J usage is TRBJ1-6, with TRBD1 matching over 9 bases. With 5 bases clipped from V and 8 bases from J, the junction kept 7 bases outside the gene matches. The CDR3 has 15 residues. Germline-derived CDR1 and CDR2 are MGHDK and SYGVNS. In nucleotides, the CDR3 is TGTGCCAGCAGTCTAGGGGACAGGGTGCATTCACCCCTCCACTTT. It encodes CASSLGDRVHSPLHF.

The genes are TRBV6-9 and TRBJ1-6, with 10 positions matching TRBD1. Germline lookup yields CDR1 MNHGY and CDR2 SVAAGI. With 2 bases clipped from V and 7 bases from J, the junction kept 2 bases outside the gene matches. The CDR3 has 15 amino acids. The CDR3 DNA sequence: TGTGCCAGCAGTTATCGGGGACAGGGGAATTCACCCCTCCACTTT. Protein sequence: CASSYRGQGNSPLHF.

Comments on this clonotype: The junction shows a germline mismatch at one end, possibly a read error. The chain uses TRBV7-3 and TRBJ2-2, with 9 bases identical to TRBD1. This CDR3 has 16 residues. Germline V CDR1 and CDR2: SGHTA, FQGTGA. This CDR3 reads CASSQEGQGVSGELFF. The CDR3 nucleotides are TGCGCCAGCAGCCAAGAGGGACAGGGCGTTTCCGGGGAGCTGTTTTTT.